A selection of T cell receptor beta chains follows, all from one sample in a study of blood T cell repertoires in COVID-19. Method: immunoSEQ multiplex PCR; TCRdb's copy keeps in-frame clones and lacks some. This sample yields around 200,000 clones, of which roughly 90% are seen a single time; over 2% belongs to the top ten. The sample taken for sequencing was peripheral blood. The receptors stem from a woman in her fifties or sixties with acute or convalescent COVID-19. Both conserved end residues are part of each CDR3. Fields, in order: V gene, J gene, D gene, clone size, CDR3 protein, CDR3 DNA. A D gene is named only where the DNA matches it firmly. A row's size may be missing; if present it is once, few, many or a size class.

V: TRBV11-3; J: TRBJ2-7; D: -; size: -; CDR3: CASSSLLGEQYF; DNA: TGTGCCAGCAGCTCCTTACTTGGCGAGCAGTACTTC
V: TRBV9; J: TRBJ1-2; D: -; size: -; CDR3: CASSRSRRTDGYTF; DNA: TGTGCCAGCTCGCGTAGTAGGAGAACCGATGGCTACACCTTC
V: TRBV19; J: TRBJ2-7; D: TRBD1; size: -; CDR3: CASQQGAGFYEQYF; DNA: TGTGCCAGCCAACAGGGGGCAGGATTCTACGAGCAGTACTTC
V: TRBV11-1; J: TRBJ1-1; D: -; size: -; CDR3: CASSLAGGQTGFF; DNA: TGTGCCAGCAGCTTAGCTGGGGGCCAGACGGGTTTCTTT
V: TRBV9; J: TRBJ2-7; D: TRBD1; size: -; CDR3: CASSVGQGQTYEQYF; DNA: TGTGCCAGCAGCGTAGGACAGGGGCAAACCTACGAGCAGTACTTC
V: TRBV5-5; J: TRBJ2-5; D: TRBD1; size: -; CDR3: CASSADRGSYQETQYF; DNA: TGTGCCAGCAGCGCCGACAGGGGGTCCTACCAAGAGACCCAGTACTTC
V: TRBV4-3; J: TRBJ2-3; D: -; size: -; CDR3: CASSQDLEDTQYF; DNA: TGCGCCAGCAGCCAAGATCTAGAGGATACGCAGTATTTT
V: TRBV7-2; J: TRBJ2-7; D: -; size: -; CDR3: CASSFFAGPYEQYF; DNA: TGTGCCAGCAGCTTCTTTGCGGGGCCCTACGAGCAGTACTTC
V: TRBV18; J: TRBJ2-7; D: -; size: -; CDR3: CASSPRGGDLSSYEQYF; DNA: TGTGCCAGCTCACCTAGAGGGGGTGACCTTAGCTCCTACGAGCAGTACTTC
V: TRBV7-2; J: TRBJ2-1; D: TRBD2; size: -; CDR3: CASSPGTSGRGGEQFF; DNA: TGTGCCAGCAGCCCCGGGACTAGCGGGCGCGGAGGGGAGCAGTTCTTC
V: TRBV19; J: TRBJ1-2; D: TRBD1; size: -; CDR3: CASSIGQGLNYGYTF; DNA: TGTGCCAGTAGTATTGGACAGGGGTTGAACTATGGCTACACCTTC
V: TRBV6-2/TRBV6-3; J: TRBJ1-5; D: -; size: -; CDR3: CASSYPSGQKATNQPQHF; DNA: TGTGCCAGCAGTTACCCATCCGGACAGAAAGCAACCAATCAGCCCCAGCATTTT
V: TRBV7-6; J: TRBJ2-3; D: -; size: -; CDR3: CASSSESDTQYF; DNA: TGTGCCAGCAGCTCCGAGTCAGATACGCAGTATTTT
V: TRBV11-3; J: TRBJ2-5; D: -; size: -; CDR3: CASSRGQGYQETQYF; DNA: TGTGCCAGCAGCCGCGGGCAGGGGTACCAAGAGACCCAGTACTTC
V: TRBV7-9; J: TRBJ2-7; D: TRBD2; size: -; CDR3: CASSLGGRNEQYF; DNA: TGTGCCAGCAGCTTAGGCGGGAGGAACGAGCAGTACTTC
V: TRBV7-2; J: TRBJ1-2; D: TRBD1; size: -; CDR3: CASSLVGRGKDRYGYTF; DNA: TGTGCCAGCAGCTTAGTAGGCAGGGGGAAAGACCGCTATGGCTACACCTTC
V: TRBV5-4; J: TRBJ2-7; D: TRBD2; size: few; CDR3: CASSFPGLAGDKQYF; DNA: TGTGCCAGCAGCTTCCCGGGACTAGCGGGAGATAAGCAGTACTTC
V: TRBV19; J: TRBJ1-2; D: -; size: -; CDR3: CASSPVGANYGYTF; DNA: TGTGCCAGTAGCCCTGTCGGTGCTAACTATGGCTACACCTTC
V: TRBV19; J: TRBJ2-5; D: TRBD2; size: few; CDR3: CASSLTSEETQYF; DNA: TGTGCCAGTAGTCTTACTAGCGAAGAGACCCAGTACTTC
V: TRBV7-2; J: TRBJ2-5; D: TRBD2; size: -; CDR3: CASSFGGSGFQETQYF; DNA: TGTGCCAGCAGCTTCGGGGGGAGCGGGTTCCAAGAGACCCAGTACTTC
V: TRBV15; J: TRBJ2-4; D: TRBD2; size: -; CDR3: CATSRGTSGSNIQYF; DNA: TGTGCCACCAGCAGGGGGACTAGCGGGAGTAACATTCAGTACTTC
V: TRBV11-3; J: TRBJ1-2; D: -; size: -; CDR3: CASSLDPGVAGGYTF; DNA: TGTGCCAGCAGCTTAGATCCAGGGGTAGCGGGTGGCTACACCTTC
V: TRBV3-1/TRBV3-2; J: TRBJ1-6; D: -; size: -; CDR3: CASSPGTNNSPLHF; DNA: TGTGCCAGCAGCCCCGGGACAAATAATTCACCCCTCCACTTT
V: TRBV18; J: TRBJ2-7; D: TRBD1; size: -; CDR3: CASSPSTGGVSGEQYF; DNA: TGTGCCAGCTCACCCTCGACAGGGGGTGTATCGGGGGAGCAGTACTTC
V: TRBV5-4; J: TRBJ1-2; D: TRBD1; size: -; CDR3: CASSSFDRGDYGYTF; DNA: TGTGCCAGCAGCTCATTTGACAGGGGGGACTATGGCTACACCTTC
V: TRBV5-1; J: TRBJ2-7; D: -; size: -; CDR3: CASSPGHYYEQYF; DNA: TGCGCCAGCAGCCCTGGACATTACTACGAGCAGTACTTC
V: TRBV6-4; J: TRBJ2-1; D: TRBD2; size: -; CDR3: CASSPTSGGYEQFF; DNA: TGTGCCAGCAGTCCTACTAGCGGGGGGTATGAGCAGTTCTTC
V: TRBV7-2; J: TRBJ2-3; D: TRBD2; size: -; CDR3: CASSLVAGGSTDTQYF; DNA: TGTGCCAGCAGCTTAGTAGCGGGAGGGAGCACAGATACGCAGTATTTT
V: TRBV19; J: TRBJ1-5; D: -; size: once; CDR3: CASSNRGISQPQHF; DNA: TGTGCCAGTAGTAATCGGGGAATCTCTCAGCCCCAGCATTTT
V: TRBV7-8; J: TRBJ1-2; D: -; size: -; CDR3: CASSPRGAAYGYTF; DNA: TGTGCCAGCAGCCCCCGGGGGGCCGCCTATGGCTACACCTTC
V: TRBV10-3; J: TRBJ2-3; D: -; size: -; CDR3: CAIKRGALTDTQYF; DNA: TGTGCCATTAAACGGGGGGCTCTCACAGATACGCAGTATTTT
V: TRBV2; J: TRBJ1-2; D: -; size: -; CDR3: CASSEGQRNGYTF; DNA: TGTGCCAGCAGTGAAGGACAAAGAAACGGCTACACCTTC
V: TRBV18; J: TRBJ1-2; D: -; size: -; CDR3: CASSPGPPGDYGYTF; DNA: TGTGCCAGCTCACCAGGACCCCCAGGGGACTATGGCTACACCTTC
V: TRBV6-2/TRBV6-3; J: TRBJ2-7; D: TRBD1; size: -; CDR3: CASSYSGTGSEQYF; DNA: TGTGCCAGCAGTTACTCGGGGACAGGGTCCGAGCAGTACTTC
V: TRBV7-9; J: TRBJ2-3; D: -; size: -; CDR3: CASSLDPEGDTQYF; DNA: TGTGCCAGCAGCTTAGATCCTGAGGGAGATACGCAGTATTTT
V: TRBV24-1; J: TRBJ2-4; D: TRBD1; size: -; CDR3: CATSATGVDIQYF; DNA: TGTGCCACCAGTGCGACAGGGGTTGACATTCAGTACTTC
V: TRBV5-6; J: TRBJ1-1; D: TRBD1; size: -; CDR3: CASSIQGSTEAFF; DNA: TGTGCCAGCAGTATACAGGGGTCCACTGAAGCTTTCTTT